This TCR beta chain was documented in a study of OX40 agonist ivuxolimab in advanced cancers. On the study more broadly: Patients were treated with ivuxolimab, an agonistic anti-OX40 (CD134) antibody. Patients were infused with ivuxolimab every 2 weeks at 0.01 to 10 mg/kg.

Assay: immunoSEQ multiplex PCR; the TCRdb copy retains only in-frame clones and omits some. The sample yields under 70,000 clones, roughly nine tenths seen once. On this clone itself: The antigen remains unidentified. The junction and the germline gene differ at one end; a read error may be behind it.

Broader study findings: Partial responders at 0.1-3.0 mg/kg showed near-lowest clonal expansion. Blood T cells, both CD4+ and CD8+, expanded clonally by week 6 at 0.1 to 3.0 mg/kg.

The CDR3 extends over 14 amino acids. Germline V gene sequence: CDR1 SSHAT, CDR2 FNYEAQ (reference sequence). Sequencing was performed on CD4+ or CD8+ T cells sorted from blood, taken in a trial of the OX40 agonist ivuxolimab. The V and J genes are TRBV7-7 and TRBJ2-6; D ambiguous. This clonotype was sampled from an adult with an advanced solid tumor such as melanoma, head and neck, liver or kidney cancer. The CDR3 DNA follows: TGTGCTAGCAGCTTTGAACCTGGGGCCAACGTCCTGACTTTC. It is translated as CASSFEPGANVLTF.